These 12 T cell receptor beta chains came from one sample sequenced in a study of shared clonotypes between healthy human individuals. TCRdb's copy holds only in-frame clones and misses some; the assay was immunoSEQ multiplex PCR. There are over a million clones in the sample; over 95% occur only once, and roughly 1.2% lies in the top ten. Sequenced sample: naive CD4+ T cells sorted from blood. The subset: CD45RA+ positively selected. Source of these receptors: a man between 25 and 39 years old in good health.

The chain carries TRBV5-4 and TRBJ2-5; the match to TRBD1 covers 7 bases. J was trimmed by 2 bases and V by 4 bases; bases with no gene match: 11. CDR3 length: 16 amino acids. Germline V CDR1 and CDR2: SGHNT, YYREEE (reference sequence). CDR3 sequence: CASSPKQGIPQETQYF. CDR3 bases: TGTGCCAGCAGCCCGAAACAGGGGATTCCGCAAGAGACCCAGTACTTC.

The chain carries TRBV11-2 and TRBJ2-1; 14 bases align to TRBD2. V was clipped by 5 bases and J by 3 bases; unmatched bases: 9. CDR3 size: 18 residues. Germline CDR1 reads SGHAT; CDR2 reads FQNNGV. Written as DNA, the CDR3 is TGTGCCAGCAGCATCCGGACTAGCGGGAGGACCTACTACAATGAGCAGTTCTTC. As protein: CASSIRTSGRTYYNEQFF.

This chain connects TRBV5-4 to TRBJ2-7; 8 nucleotides agree with TRBD2. V was pared by 4 bases and J by 4 bases, with 10 bases of the junction left unmatched. The CDR3 is 15 residues long. From germline, CDR1 is SGHNT and CDR2 YYREEE (reference sequence). CDR3 sequence: CASSTRGGHRYEQYF. The CDR3 DNA is TGTGCCAGCAGCACCCGGGGGGGACACCGGTACGAGCAGTACTTC.

The chain joins TRBV2 to TRBJ2-7; 8 bases fit TRBD2. This CDR3 has 14 residues. CDR1 and CDR2 (germline): SNHLY, FYNNEI. The junction had 10 bases not matched to a gene; V was cut back by 9 bases and J by 3 bases. CDR3 residues: CASLRGREDYEQYF. CDR3 nucleotide sequence: TGTGCCAGTCTTCGGGGGCGGGAGGACTACGAGCAGTACTTC. Supplemented by reference TRBV2 and TRBJ2-7, the full variable domain reads EPEVTQTPSHQVTQMGQEVILRCVPISNHLYFYWYRQILGQKVEFLVSFYNNEISEKSEIFDDQFSVERPDGSNFTLKIRSTKLEDSAMYFCASLRGREDYEQYFGPGTRLTVT.

The rearrangement uses TRBV11-2 and TRBJ2-7; 8 nucleotides line up with TRBD1. The V segment lost 5 bases and the J segment 1 base; nucleotides outside the gene matches: 13. CDR1 is SGHAT, CDR2 FQNNGV, per germline. The length of the CDR3 is 17 residues. The chain's CDR3 is CASSATDRAYTSYEQYF. The CDR3 bases are TGTGCCAGCAGCGCAACGGACAGGGCCTATACATCCTACGAGCAGTACTTC.

V is TRBV29-1 and J is TRBJ2-7, with D uncertain. The CDR3 length is 13 residues. V was cut by 3 bases and J by 4 bases, with 13 bases left in between. Germline V gene lookup returns CDR1 SQVTM and CDR2 ANQGSEA. CDR3 coding DNA: TGCAGCGTTGAGACCCTCTCAACTTACGAGCAGTACTTC. Translating gives CSVETLSTYEQYF.

V usage is TRBV28 and J usage is TRBJ1-5, with 7 bases aligning to TRBD1. This CDR3 has 13 amino acids. The germline V gene encodes CDR1 MDHEN and CDR2 SYDVKM. V dropped 11 bases and J dropped 0; count of bases not matched to a gene: 4. In nucleotides, the CDR3 is TGTGCCCTGGGACAGCTTAGCAATCAGCCCCAGCATTTT. Translation gives CALGQLSNQPQHF.

This clone was recorded only once. This chain joins TRBV19 and TRBJ2-7; D uncertain. V shed 3 bases and J shed 7 bases, with 16 bases lying between them. Germline lookup yields CDR1 LNHDA and CDR2 SQIVND (reference sequence). The CDR3 length is 14 residues. The CDR3 spells CASSMTQLVGEQYF. The CDR3 DNA reads as TGTGCCAGTAGTATGACCCAACTCGTCGGTGAGCAGTACTTC.

The gene calls are TRBV5-6 and TRBJ2-2; a weak D match, TRBD2 (5 bases). Germline V CDR1 and CDR2: SGHDT, YYEEEE. The CDR3 loop spans 15 amino acids. V was clipped by 2 bases and J by 4 bases, with 12 bases between them. The DNA for the CDR3 is TGTGCCAGCAGCTTCGGACTCTCCGTCACCGGGGAGCTGTTTTTT. Translating gives CASSFGLSVTGELFF.

This clone was recorded only once. The rearrangement uses TRBV7-9 and TRBJ2-3; D ambiguous. The CDR3 consists of 14 residues. The germline V gene encodes CDR1 SEHNR and CDR2 FQNEAQ (reference sequence). Trimming shortened V by 5 bases and J by 2 bases, and 11 bases separated the two germline ends. CDR3: CASSPNRFTDTQYF. The CDR3 DNA sequence: TGTGCCAGCAGCCCAAACCGGTTCACAGATACGCAGTATTTT.

The V call is TRBV6-5, the J call TRBJ2-3; the D gene could be TRBD1 or TRBD2 (5 bases each). The germline V gene encodes CDR1 MNHEY and CDR2 SVGAGI. The CDR3 consists of 16 residues. The V end was cut by 4 bases, the J end by 1 base, with 15 bases between. CDR3 DNA: TGTGCCAGCAGTTCGTGGGGGATCAGGGGCACAGATACGCAGTATTTT. This translates into CASSSWGIRGTDTQYF.

CDR3 coding DNA: TGTGCCAGCAGCATCATTGGGACGTATTCCTACGAGCAGTACTTC. Translated, it gives CASSIIGTYSYEQYF. V usage is TRBV27 and J usage is TRBJ2-7; the D call may be TRBD1 or TRBD2 (5 bases each). Germline V gene sequence: CDR1 MNHEY, CDR2 SMNVEV (reference sequence). This CDR3 contains 15 residues. V was cut by 6 bases and J by 1 base, with 16 bases left in between.